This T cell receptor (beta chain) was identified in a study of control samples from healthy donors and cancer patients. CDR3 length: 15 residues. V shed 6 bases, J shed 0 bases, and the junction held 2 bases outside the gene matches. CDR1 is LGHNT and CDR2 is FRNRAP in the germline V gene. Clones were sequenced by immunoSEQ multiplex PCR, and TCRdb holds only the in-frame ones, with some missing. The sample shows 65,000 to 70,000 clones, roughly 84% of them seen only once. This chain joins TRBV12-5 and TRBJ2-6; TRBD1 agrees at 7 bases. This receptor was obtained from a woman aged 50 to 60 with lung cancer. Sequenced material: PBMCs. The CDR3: CASGWDSSGANVLTF. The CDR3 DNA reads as TGTGCTAGTGGGTGGGACAGCTCTGGGGCCAACGTCCTGACTTTC. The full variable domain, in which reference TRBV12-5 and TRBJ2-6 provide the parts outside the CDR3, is DARVTQTPRHKVTEMGQEVTMRCQPILGHNTVFWYRQTMMQGLELLAYFRNRAPLDDSGMPKDRFSAEMPDATLATLKIQPSEPRDSAVYFCASGWDSSGANVLTFGAGSRLTVL.